The 29 T cell receptor beta chains reported below all come from one sample, sequenced in a study of blood T cells in healthy people across ages. A sample-barcoded 5' primer and a J-beta primer mix were used in a second PCR of roughly 7 to 11 cycles. TCRdb reprocessed the 5' RACE reads with MiXCR, giving one entry per CDR3 protein. The sample holds hundreds of thousands of distinct CDR3 sequences, around 62% seen once. Sequencing was carried out using blood. Every receptor here comes from a man aged 30-40 years in good health.

The chain is built from TRBV5-1 and TRBJ2-1; 10 bases are shared with TRBD2. V lost 4 bases to trimming and J lost 5 bases; unmatched junction nucleotides: 9. This CDR3 region has 16 residues. CDR1 is SGHRS and CDR2 is YFSETQ in the germline V gene. In DNA form, the CDR3 reads TGCGCCAGCAGCGAAACTAGCGGGATGACCAACAATGAGCAGTTCTTC. Protein sequence: CASSETSGMTNNEQFF. The full variable domain, rest sourced from reference TRBV5-1 and TRBJ2-1, is KAGVTQTPRYLIKTRGQQVTLSCSPISGHRSVSWYQQTPGQGLQFLFEYFSETQRNKGNFPGRFSGRQFSNSRSEMNVSTLELGDSALYLCASSETSGMTNNEQFFGPGTRLTVL.

V is TRBV6-6 and J is TRBJ1-5; D unclear. Germline V gene data show CDR1 as MNHNY and CDR2 as SVGAGI (reference sequence). V was clipped by 5 bases and J by 6 bases, with 11 bases between them. The CDR3 is 13 amino acids. The CDR3 loop reads CASSPHDGQPQHF. The CDR3 nucleotides are TGTGCCAGCAGTCCGCACGATGGTCAGCCCCAGCATTTT.

In this sample, this clonotype turned up a few times. The chain combines TRBV20-1 with TRBJ2-7; 7 nucleotides agree with TRBD2. The germline V gene has CDR1 DFQATT and CDR2 SNEGSKA (reference sequence). J lost 3 bases, V lost 4 bases, and 6 bases had no gene match. CDR3 length: 13 amino acids. The chain's CDR3 is CSATGGKVYEQYF. CDR3 coding DNA: TGCAGTGCTACCGGGGGGAAGGTCTACGAGCAGTACTTC.

This clonotype showed up just once. Relative to the germline gene, one junction end is altered; a read error may explain this. CDR3 coding DNA: TGTGCCACCAGTGAACCTTGGGAGAACACCGGGGAGCGGGTTTTT. It yields the protein CATSEPWENTGERVF. J is TRBJ2-2 and V is TRBV24-1; weak D call: TRBD2 (6 bases). The CDR3 sequence is 15 residues long. CDR1 KGHDR and CDR2 SFDVKD come from the germline V gene.

A remark on this clonotype: Sequence at one end of the junction differs from germline and may be a read error. The chain couples TRBV4-3 to TRBJ1-6; no firm D call. This CDR3 comprises 18 residues. Germline CDR1 and CDR2: LGHNA and YSLEER. CDR3 region: CASSQDFFGRSYNAPLHF. The CDR3 DNA reads TGCGCCAGCAGCCAAGATTTCTTTGGCCGTAGCTATAATGCACCCCTCCACTTT.

The V call is TRBV6-1, the J call TRBJ1-4, with D maybe TRBD1 (6 bases). This CDR3 has 13 residues. Germline V gene lookup returns CDR1 MNHNS and CDR2 SASEGT. With 6 bases removed from V and 7 bases from J, the gap between germline ends came to 12 bases. The CDR3 region has the DNA TGTGCCAGCAGGTCTGAGGGGGGTGAAAAACTGTTTTTT. Translated: CASRSEGGEKLFF.

In DNA, the CDR3 is TGTGCCAGCAGCCATATGGGGGGCAGGGAGGAAGAGGACGAGCAGTACTTC. Protein product: CASSHMGGREEEDEQYF. This rearrangement joins TRBV4-2 to TRBJ2-7, with D tentatively TRBD1 or TRBD2 (6 bases each). V was pared by 3 bases and J by 5 bases, with 23 bases between. Looked up from germline, CDR1 is LGHNA and CDR2 is YNFKEQ. The CDR3 totals 17 residues.

The table lists this clonotype with a few counts. The rearrangement joins TRBV7-9 to TRBJ1-6; D remains unclear. Germline V gene sequence: CDR1 SEHNR, CDR2 FQNEAQ (reference sequence). The ends were cut back, 1 base at V and 7 bases at J, with 11 bases in the middle. This CDR3 is 15 amino acids long. The CDR3 sequence is CASSLGQVQNSPLHF. CDR3 nucleotide sequence: TGTGCCAGCAGCTTAGGACAAGTTCAAAATTCACCCCTCCACTTT.

This chain joins TRBV2 and TRBJ2-1; 11 bases are shared with TRBD2. The CDR3 consists of 14 residues. V shed 7 bases, J shed 12 bases, and the junction held 11 bases outside the gene matches. CDR1 and CDR2 from the germline V gene are SNHLY and FYNNEI. The DNA of the CDR3 is TGTGCCAGCAACCAACTAGCGGGGGAACTTGGGCAGTTCTTC. Encoded protein: CASNQLAGELGQFF.

This clonotype appeared once. The chain carries TRBV5-6 and TRBJ2-7; D is unclear. The germline gives CDR1 SGHDT, CDR2 YYEEEE. Trimming shortened V by 6 bases and J by 0 bases, and 16 bases separated the two germline ends. CDR3 length: 15 amino acids. The CDR3 sequence: CASTVVTSGSYEQYF. The CDR3 DNA follows: TGTGCCAGCACCGTTGTTACGTCTGGCTCCTACGAGCAGTACTTC.

V usage is TRBV28 and J usage is TRBJ2-7; D is possibly TRBD1 (6 bases). CDR1 is MDHEN and CDR2 is SYDVKM in the germline V gene. Trimming pared 7 bases from V and 2 bases from J, leaving 9 bases between. The CDR3 extends over 12 amino acids. Here the CDR3 DNA reads TGTGCCAGCACAGGGGAACCCTACGAGCAGTACTTC. Protein: CASTGEPYEQYF.

This sequence joins TRBV7-2 and TRBJ2-1, with a possible D match to TRBD2 (6 bases). V was trimmed by 10 bases and J by 6 bases, leaving 16 bases between them. Per the germline V gene, CDR1 is SGHTA and CDR2 is FQGNSA. The CDR3 covers 13 residues. CDR3: CATMPGVGNEQFF. Written as DNA, the CDR3 is TGTGCCACCATGCCGGGGGTTGGCAATGAGCAGTTCTTC.

CDR3 in DNA: TGCGCCAGCAGCTTGACCGGGACTATTAAAAACTACGAGCAGTACTTC. Its translation is CASSLTGTIKNYEQYF. The chain couples TRBV5-1 to TRBJ2-7, with 7 bases identical to TRBD2. This CDR3 has 16 residues. After removal of 1 base from V and 3 bases from J, the junction contained 10 bases not matched to a gene. Germline values: CDR1 SGHRS, CDR2 YFSETQ.

This clonotype has only one observation. The V and J genes are TRBV6-1 and TRBJ2-1; D gene unclear. The CDR3 has 15 residues. V shed 6 bases and J shed 2 bases, with 14 bases lying between them. The germline gives CDR1 MNHNS, CDR2 SASEGT. The DNA of the CDR3 is TGTGCCAGCAGGTCGTTGGCGGTTCCCTACAATGAGCAGTTCTTC. It translates to CASRSLAVPYNEQFF.

The chain combines TRBV7-2 with TRBJ1-1, with a possible D match to TRBD1 (5 bases). Germline assignment: CDR1 SGHTA and CDR2 FQGNSA. V was pared by 5 bases and J by 4 bases, with 14 bases between. CDR3 length equals 14 residues. Here the CDR3 reads CASSQAGRPTEAFF. Written as DNA, the CDR3 is TGTGCCAGCAGCCAGGCAGGGCGGCCCACTGAAGCTTTCTTT.

The chain links TRBV5-1 to TRBJ2-5; perhaps D is TRBD1 or TRBD2 (5 bases each). Per germline, CDR1 SGHRS and CDR2 YFSETQ. CDR3 length: 12 residues. V lost 0 bases to trimming and J lost 11 bases, with 11 bases between them. CDR3 amino acids: CASSLAGPFQYF. The CDR3 coding sequence is TGCGCCAGCAGCTTGGCGGGGCCGTTTCAGTACTTC.

The rearrangement joins TRBV28 to TRBJ2-3, with a tentative D call TRBD2 (7 bases). Germline V gene sequence: CDR1 MDHEN, CDR2 SYDVKM. This CDR3 has 17 amino acids. Deletions cut 4 bases from V and 0 bases from J, with 17 bases between. CDR3 sequence (DNA): TGTGCCAGCAGTTCCCACCCCGGGGGGCCTAGCACAGATACGCAGTATTTT. The encoded protein is CASSSHPGGPSTDTQYF. Full variable domain (missing parts from reference TRBV28 and TRBJ2-3): DVKVTQSSRYLVKRTGEKVFLECVQDMDHENMFWYRQDPGLGLRLIYFSYDVKMKEKGDIPEGYSVSREKKERFSLILESASTNQTSMYLCASSSHPGGPSTDTQYFGPGTRLTVL.

V usage is TRBV28 and J usage is TRBJ2-5; weak D call: TRBD2 (5 bases). The CDR3 covers 12 residues. Trimming shortened V by 8 bases and J by 13 bases, and 20 bases separated the two germline ends. The germline gives CDR1 MDHEN, CDR2 SYDVKM. DNA for the CDR3: TGTGCCAGCTCCGACCTGTTGGGGAGCCGGTACTTC. The encoded protein is CASSDLLGSRYF.

This chain links TRBV20-1 with TRBJ1-1, with a tentative D call TRBD1 (6 bases). The germline V gene has CDR1 DFQATT and CDR2 SNEGSKA (reference sequence). V lost 0 bases, J lost 3 bases, and 11 bases lay in between. The CDR3 loop spans 14 amino acids. The CDR3 reads CSAREGGRDTEAFF. The DNA of the CDR3 is TGCAGTGCTAGAGAGGGGGGGCGGGACACTGAAGCTTTCTTT.

The chain links TRBV28 to TRBJ1-2; D gene unclear. The germline V gene has CDR1 MDHEN and CDR2 SYDVKM. The CDR3 consists of 14 residues. Trimming removed 8 bases from V and 4 bases from J, with 17 bases in between. CDR3 nucleotides: TGTGCCAGCCATACTCACGACCCTCCCTATGGCTACACCTTC. This translates into CASHTHDPPYGYTF.

The table lists this clonotype with a few counts. The chain couples TRBV5-6 to TRBJ2-1; 9 bases agree with TRBD1. Germline V CDR1 and CDR2: SGHDT, YYEEEE. This CDR3 spans 15 amino acids. With 5 bases clipped from V and 6 bases from J, the junction kept 9 bases outside the gene matches. The DNA of the CDR3 is TGTGCCAGCAGACGACCGGGACAGGGATCCAATGAGCAGTTCTTC. Protein: CASRRPGQGSNEQFF.

This chain links TRBV20-1 with TRBJ2-5; D gene uncertain. V was trimmed by 5 bases and J by 1 base, leaving 11 bases between them. Germline-derived CDR1 and CDR2 are DFQATT and SNEGSKA (reference sequence). CDR3 size: 13 residues. The CDR3 nucleotides read TGCAGTGCTTTAGACCTAGTCCAAGAGACCCAGTACTTC. This codes for CSALDLVQETQYF.

The V gene is TRBV27, the J gene TRBJ2-3; TRBD2 matches at 9 bases. V shed 5 bases and J 6 bases; nucleotides not matched to a gene: 12. In germline, CDR1 is MNHEY, CDR2 SMNVEV (reference sequence). The CDR3 totals 16 residues. The CDR3 DNA is TGTGCCAGCAGTCCCCTAGCGGGGCCCCGCCCGGATACGCAGTATTTT. Its protein product is CASSPLAGPRPDTQYF.

The rearrangement links TRBV9 to TRBJ2-1; the D gene is possibly TRBD2 (5 bases). The ends were cut back, 2 bases at V and 2 bases at J, with 11 bases in the middle. The germline CDR1 and CDR2 sequences are SGDLS and YYNGEE. This CDR3 is 15 amino acids long. The CDR3 DNA is TGTGCCAGCAGCGTTGCGGGCCTAGCCTACAATGAGCAGTTCTTC. This codes for CASSVAGLAYNEQFF.

The chain uses TRBV7-3 and TRBJ2-1; maybe TRBD2 (6 bases). Trimming stripped 8 bases from V and 7 bases from J, with 12 bases between. Germline assignment: CDR1 SGHTA and CDR2 FQGTGA. The CDR3 consists of 12 residues. The CDR3 sequence: CASGGAGNEQFF. The CDR3 bases are TGTGCCAGCGGAGGGGCCGGGAATGAGCAGTTCTTC.

The chain carries TRBV5-1 and TRBJ2-1; no firm D call. The DNA end is more similar to TRBJ2-7, so the J call may be wrong. CDR3 size: 12 residues. CDR1 and CDR2 (germline): SGHRS, YFSETQ. CDR3 amino acids: CASSPLGREQYF. The CDR3, as DNA: TGCGCCAGCAGCCCCCTGGGCCGGGAGCAGTACTTC.

This rearrangement joins TRBV3-1 to TRBJ2-4; TRBD2 aligns across 12 bases. Near its end, the DNA agrees better with TRBJ2-7, so the J call may be wrong. The V gene's germline CDR1 is LGHDT and CDR2 YNNKEL (reference sequence). The CDR3 covers 18 residues. The chain's CDR3 is CASSQEASGGAFSYEQYF. As DNA, the CDR3 is TGTGCCAGCAGCCAAGAGGCTAGCGGGGGGGCCTTTTCCTACGAGCAGTACTTC.

About this clonotype: The junction does not match germline at one end; this may be a read error. V gene TRBV6-5 combines with J gene TRBJ1-6; no reliable D call. The CDR3 has 15 residues. Germline V gene lookup returns CDR1 MNHEY and CDR2 SVGAGI. CDR3 coding DNA: TGTGCCAGCAGTTACGCCCAAGCGGCGCATTCACCCCCCCACTTT. Its translation is CASSYAQAAHSPPHF.

This clonotype appeared a few times. The chain is built from TRBV5-1 and TRBJ2-1; D may correspond to TRBD1 or TRBD2 (5 bases each). Germline loops: CDR1 SGHRS, CDR2 YFSETQ. The V and J ends lost 6 bases and 0 bases respectively, with 10 bases between them. The CDR3 runs to 14 residues. For the CDR3, the DNA is TGCGCCAGCATGAGGGGCGACTCCTACAATGAGCAGTTCTTC. Amino acids: CASMRGDSYNEQFF.